The entry that follows covers one TCR beta chain sequence. Its target is not known. Blood was collected once per donor into heparin, averaging approximately 110 mL. The record originates from a study of beta chain features in type 1 diabetes. The wider study: The examined sorted cells totaled roughly 110,000,000 across samples. Study-level points and caveats: TCRB CDR3 length was moderately but significantly reduced in all four CD4+ subsets of Type 1 diabetes patients. Patients with type 1 diabetes showed fewer VDJ junction insertions and more deletions. cDNA sequencing could over-represent cells with high TCR expression.

Reverse transcribing all isolated RNA meant expressed TCRB transcripts were sequenced. Libraries were prepared by immunoSEQ multiplex PCR; TCRdb keeps only in-frame clonotypes and omits some of them. The table records over 650,000 clones, over 12% of them present only once. What was sequenced was naive CD4+ T cells from blood. The origin of this receptor is a young man with type 1 diabetes.

The CDR3 here is CSAATSGVTREQFF. DNA for the CDR3: TGCAGCGCCGCTACTAGCGGGGTTACACGAGAGCAGTTCTTC. This chain uses TRBV29-1 with TRBJ2-1, with TRBD2 identical over 10 bases. Looked up from germline, CDR1 is SQVTM and CDR2 is ANQGSEA. The CDR3 spans 14 residues. V was clipped by 7 bases and J by 10 bases; unmatched bases: 13.